These 22 T cell receptor beta chains came from one sample sequenced in a study of shared clonotypes between healthy human individuals. Here immunoSEQ multiplex PCR was the method, and the copy in TCRdb shows in-frame clones only, minus some. The data show 2.5 million or so clones, approximately 90% seen once. Sequences were obtained from naive CD4+ T cells sorted from blood. As for subset: CD45RA+ positively selected. All receptors derive from a man aged 18 to 30 in good health.

The V call is TRBV19, the J call TRBJ2-2; 9 positions match TRBD2. The CDR3 totals 16 residues. V lost 3 bases and J lost 7; bases outside the gene matches: 9. From germline, CDR1 is LNHDA and CDR2 SQIVND (reference sequence). In DNA form, the CDR3 reads TGTGCCAGTAGTATCACTGCTAGCGGGACCGGCGGGGAGCTGTTTTTT. As protein: CASSITASGTGGELFF. Supplemented by reference TRBV19 and TRBJ2-2, the full variable domain reads DGGITQSPKYLFRKEGQNVTLSCEQNLNHDAMYWYRQDPGQGLRLIYYSQIVNDFQKGDIAEGYSVSREKKESFPLTVTSAQKNPTAFYLCASSITASGTGGELFFGEGSRLTVL.

This sequence joins TRBV6-1 and TRBJ1-2; D might be TRBD1 (5 bases). The germline V gene has CDR1 MNHNS and CDR2 SASEGT. The CDR3 contains 15 residues. Trimming removed 5 bases at V and 4 bases at J, with 17 bases between. The CDR3 spells CASSTSGKGGYGYTF. CDR3 in DNA: TGTGCCAGCAGTACTTCAGGGAAGGGAGGCTATGGCTACACCTTC.

The chain combines TRBV5-1 with TRBJ2-1; no clear D gene. The CDR3 consists of 20 residues. Germline values: CDR1 SGHRS, CDR2 YFSETQ. Deletions cut 0 bases from V and 0 bases from J, with 22 bases between. The CDR3 loop is CASSLATRWQTSSSYNEQFF. The CDR3 DNA reads TGCGCCAGCAGCTTGGCGACTCGGTGGCAGACCTCCAGCTCCTACAATGAGCAGTTCTTC.

This clone occurred once. The chain has TRBV27 and TRBJ2-7; 9 positions match TRBD1. CDR3 length: 14 amino acids. From germline, CDR1 is MNHEY and CDR2 SMNVEV (reference sequence). After removal of 6 bases from V and 3 bases from J, the junction contained 6 bases not matched to a gene. The CDR3 DNA reads TGTGCCAGCAGGAGAGGACAGGGGTACTACGAGCAGTACTTC. Amino acid sequence: CASRRGQGYYEQYF.

The V and J genes are TRBV11-2 and TRBJ1-2, with no clear D. This CDR3 contains 14 residues. Between the trimmed V and J ends, which lost 0 bases and 2 bases, there was a span of 7 bases. CDR1 is SGHAT and CDR2 is FQNNGV in the germline V gene. The DNA for the CDR3 is TGTGCCAGCAGCTTAGATTTTCAAAACTATGGCTACACCTTC. Translating it yields CASSLDFQNYGYTF. Combining the CDR3 with reference TRBV11-2 and TRBJ1-2 gives the whole variable domain EAGVAQSPRYKIIEKRQSVAFWCNPISGHATLYWYQQILGQGPKLLIQFQNNGVVDDSQLPKDRFSAERLKGVDSTLKIQPAKLEDSAVYLCASSLDFQNYGYTFGSGTRLTVV.

The chain employs TRBV7-8 and TRBJ2-7; D is perhaps TRBD1 (6 bases). There are 14 residues in the CDR3. Trimming took off 5 bases at V and 6 bases at J, with 17 bases between the two ends. Germline V gene lookup returns CDR1 SGHVS and CDR2 FQNEAQ. The CDR3: CASSGWGQMGEQYF. In DNA form, the CDR3 reads TGTGCCAGCAGCGGGTGGGGGCAGATGGGCGAGCAGTACTTC.

The chain recombines TRBV6-6 with TRBJ1-1, with D perhaps TRBD1 (6 bases). The CDR3 has 13 residues. Germline CDR1 is MNHNY and CDR2 is SVGAGI (reference sequence). V was shortened by 5 bases and J by 3 bases, with 10 bases between the two germline ends. CDR3: CASSTGLDTEAFF. As DNA, the CDR3 is TGTGCCAGCAGTACAGGGTTGGACACTGAAGCTTTCTTT.

The rearrangement links TRBV30 to TRBJ2-2, with 11 positions matching TRBD2. The CDR3 spans 16 residues. CDR1 is GTSNPN and CDR2 is SVGIG in the germline V gene (reference sequence). The V segment lost 6 bases and the J segment 4 bases; nucleotides outside the gene matches: 10. The CDR3 is CACLVAGGPGTGELFF. The CDR3 DNA is TGTGCCTGCTTGGTAGCGGGGGGGCCCGGCACCGGGGAGCTGTTTTTT.

The sample holds one count of this clone. The chain carries TRBV9 and TRBJ1-5; tentatively, D is TRBD1 (6 bases). This CDR3 spans 15 amino acids. Trimming took off 3 bases at V and 1 base at J, with 11 bases between the two ends. CDR1 SGDLS and CDR2 YYNGEE come from the germline V gene. The chain's CDR3 is CASSAQGLSNQPQHF. The CDR3 nucleotides read TGTGCCAGCAGCGCCCAGGGGCTCAGCAATCAGCCCCAGCATTTT.

The V gene is TRBV21-1, the J gene TRBJ1-1. TRBV21-1 constitutes a pseudogene. The CDR3 spans 17 residues. CDR3 in DNA: TGTGCCAGCAGCAAAGCGCGTCACAGGGAGGGGGACACTGAAGCTTTCTTT. Its protein product is CASSKARHREGDTEAFF.

Note on this clone: Sequence at one end of the junction differs from germline and may be a read error. The CDR3 here is CASSPETHYGQYF. The CDR3 bases are TGTGCCAGCAGTCCCGAAACTCACTACGGGCAGTACTTC. V gene TRBV6-5 combines with J gene TRBJ2-7; no clear D. The CDR3 loop spans 13 amino acids. The germline V gene has CDR1 MNHEY and CDR2 SVGAGI.

This clone was observed a few times. The chain couples TRBV18 to TRBJ2-7; 7 bases are a match to TRBD2. Trimming took 8 bases from V and 2 from J; bases not matched to a gene: 6. This CDR3 is 13 amino acids long. CDR1 and CDR2 (germline): KGHSH, LQKENI. CDR3 sequence: CASTRGGAYEQYF. CDR3 DNA sequence: TGTGCCAGCACCCGGGGAGGGGCCTACGAGCAGTACTTC.

The J gene is TRBJ2-7, the V gene TRBV20-1, with D perhaps TRBD1 (6 bases). Germline V gives CDR1 DFQATT, CDR2 SNEGSKA (reference sequence). V lost 3 bases and J lost 10, with 13 bases in between. The CDR3 contains 11 residues. This CDR3 reads CSASVSGVQYF. The DNA for the CDR3 is TGCAGTGCTAGTGTTTCAGGGGTCCAGTACTTC.

This clone was seen only a few times. Other DNA sequences from this sample encode an identical CDR3 as well. The rearrangement joins TRBV7-9 to TRBJ1-1; a possible D gene is TRBD1 (5 bases). Per the germline V gene, CDR1 is SEHNR and CDR2 is FQNEAQ (reference sequence). V was cut by 1 base and J by 1 base, with 7 bases left in between. This CDR3 is 14 amino acids long. CDR3 protein: CASSLETENTEAFF. CDR3 coding DNA: TGTGCCAGCAGCTTAGAGACAGAGAACACTGAAGCTTTCTTT.

The chain is built from TRBV7-2 and TRBJ2-7; 7 bases line up with TRBD2. The V and J ends lost 5 bases and 4 bases, in that order; junction bases with no gene match: 11. The CDR3 extends over 15 amino acids. The V gene's germline CDR1 is SGHTA and CDR2 FQGNSA. CDR3 coding DNA: TGTGCCAGCAGCCTGGGGAGGGAGGGCATTTACGAGCAGTACTTC. It yields the protein CASSLGREGIYEQYF.

The chain links TRBV7-2 to TRBJ2-5; 8 nucleotides align to TRBD2. The CDR3 runs to 16 residues. Germline V CDR1 and CDR2: SGHTA, FQGNSA. With 4 bases clipped from V and 1 base from J, the junction kept 8 bases outside the gene matches. CDR3 region: CASSSGGLPRQETQYF. CDR3 coding DNA: TGTGCCAGCAGCTCGGGAGGGCTACCCCGCCAAGAGACCCAGTACTTC. The variable domain in full, completed from reference TRBV7-2 and TRBJ2-5, reads GAGVSQSPSNKVTEKGKDVELRCDPISGHTALYWYRQSLGQGLEFLIYFQGNSAPDKSGLPSDRFSAERTGGSVSTLTIQRTQQEDSAVYLCASSSGGLPRQETQYFGPGTRLLVL.

V and J are TRBV7-9 and TRBJ2-3, with D unclear. The CDR3 length is 14 residues. The V end lost 5 bases, the J end lost 1 base, and 10 bases lay between the germline ends. Germline CDR1 is SEHNR and CDR2 is FQNEAQ (reference sequence). In DNA, the CDR3 is TGTGCCAGCAGCCACAAGGTCGGCACAGATACGCAGTATTTT. This encodes CASSHKVGTDTQYF.

The chain is built from TRBV6-5 and TRBJ2-1; D is ambiguous. The V and J ends lost 8 bases and 5 bases respectively, with 4 bases between them. Looked up from germline, CDR1 is MNHEY and CDR2 is SVGAGI. This CDR3 has 10 amino acids. The CDR3 spells CASGNNEQFF. DNA for the CDR3: TGTGCCAGCGGCAACAATGAGCAGTTCTTC.

This chain links TRBV6-6 with TRBJ2-1; maybe TRBD2 (5 bases). V was trimmed by 5 bases and J by 10 bases, leaving 18 bases between them. Germline V lookup: CDR1 MNHNY, CDR2 SVGAGI (reference sequence). This CDR3 comprises 14 residues. This chain's CDR3 is CASSPPIAGEEQFF. The DNA for the CDR3 is TGTGCCAGCAGTCCCCCTATCGCCGGGGAAGAGCAGTTCTTC.

The chain couples TRBV6-5 to TRBJ1-2; 8 nucleotides match TRBD1. Trimming cost V 3 bases and J 8 bases; bases outside gene matches: 11. CDR3 size: 15 residues. The germline V gene encodes CDR1 MNHEY and CDR2 SVGAGI. DNA for the CDR3: TGTGCCAGCAGTTATTTCACAGGGGGAATGGGGGGCTACACCTTC. This sequence encodes CASSYFTGGMGGYTF.

J is TRBJ1-6 and V is TRBV18, with unresolved D. The CDR3 has 17 residues. In germline, CDR1 is KGHSH, CDR2 LQKENI. V gave up 2 bases and J gave up 3 bases, with 14 bases separating them. CDR3 in DNA: TGTGCCAGCTCACCATTTTACACTCGAGACTATAATTCACCCCTCCACTTT. Translated, it gives CASSPFYTRDYNSPLHF.

CDR3 nucleotide sequence: TGCGCCAGCAGCCTCCTGGGAGCAACTAATGAAAAACTGTTTTTT. As protein: CASSLLGATNEKLFF. J is TRBJ1-4 and V is TRBV10-2; unclear D gene. Per the germline V gene, CDR1 is WSHSY and CDR2 is SAAADI. V was trimmed by 6 bases and J by 0 bases, leaving 11 bases between them. This CDR3 comprises 15 residues.